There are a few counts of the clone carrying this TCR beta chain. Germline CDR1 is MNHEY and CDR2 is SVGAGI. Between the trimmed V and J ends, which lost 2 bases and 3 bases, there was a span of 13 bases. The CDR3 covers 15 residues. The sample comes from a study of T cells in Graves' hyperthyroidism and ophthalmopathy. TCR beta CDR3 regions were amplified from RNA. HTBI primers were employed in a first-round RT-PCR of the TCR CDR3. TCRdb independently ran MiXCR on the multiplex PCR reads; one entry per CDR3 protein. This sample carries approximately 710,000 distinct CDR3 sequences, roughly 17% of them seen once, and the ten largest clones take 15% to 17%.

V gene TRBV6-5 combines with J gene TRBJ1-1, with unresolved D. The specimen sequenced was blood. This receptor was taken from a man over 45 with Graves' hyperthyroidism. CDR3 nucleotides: TGTGCCAGCAGTTACGAACGGATAGAAGACACTGAAGCTTTCTTT. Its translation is CASSYERIEDTEAFF.